This T cell receptor beta chain was sequenced for a study of shared clonotypes between healthy human individuals. The overall study: Researchers assigned three CD4 naive, three CD4 memory, two CD8 naive and one CD8 memory plate to each donor. Notes on the study in general: All-four-donor shared clonotypes had higher generation probabilities than non-shared clonotypes did.

Cells designated naive CD8 were CD45RO-negative and were positively selected for CCR7, with terminally differentiated effector memory CD45RA+ cells excluded. All donors qualified as healthy HIV-negative adults and had experienced no recent acute infections or vaccinations. Trimming pared 4 bases from V and 1 base from J, leaving 17 bases between. The CDR3 consists of 16 residues. CDR1 SEHNR and CDR2 FQNEAQ come from the germline V gene (reference sequence). In the study's own analysis: Because ImmunoSEQ provided only junction sequences with no quality scores, the filtering differed. The table came from immunoSEQ multiplex PCR; TCRdb's copy has only in-frame clones and leaves some out. The V and J calls and clone size come from that table; D and trimming were worked out from the DNA. The table lists about 680,000 clones, around 92% of them singletons. Turning to this clone: Its antigen remains unknown.

Sequencing input: naive CD8+ T cells sorted from blood. This receptor was identified in a young man in good health. The chain uses TRBV7-9 and TRBJ2-7; D possibly corresponds to TRBD1 (6 bases). As DNA, the CDR3 is TGTGCCAGCAGCTCGTTACCGGGACATCCGTCCTACGAGCAGTACTTC. It is translated as CASSSLPGHPSYEQYF.